Listed below are T cell receptor beta chains from one sample, sequenced in a study of blood T cell repertoires in COVID-19. Sequencing was performed with immunoSEQ multiplex PCR; in TCRdb, only in-frame clones are kept and a portion is missing. This table has a few hundred thousand clones, more than 75% appearing once. The specimen was peripheral blood. These receptors were taken from a man aged 60-69 years who had recovered from COVID-19. Each CDR3 is given with its conserved first and last residue. The D gene is left open where the match is weak. For some rows the clone size is stated as once, few or many, or as a class when expanded; others skip it.

. | TRBJ2-1 | TRBV4-3 | . | TGCGCCAGCAGCCGGGGGGGCGATGAGCAGTTCTTC | CASSRGGDEQFF
. | TRBJ2-5 | TRBV24-1 | . | TGTGCCACCAGCCTTGGACAGTACCAAGAGACCCAGTACTTC | CATSLGQYQETQYF
TRBD1 | TRBJ2-1 | TRBV7-9 | . | TGTGCCAGCAGCCGACCTGGACAGGGCCAGGTCCATGAGCAGTTCTTC | CASSRPGQGQVHEQFF
. | TRBJ1-1 | TRBV20-1 | . | TGCAGACCGGGACTCACTGAAGCTTTCTTT | CRPGLTEAFF
TRBD2 | TRBJ2-7 | TRBV11-2 | . | TGTGCCAGCAGCTTAGGGACTAGCTACGAGCAGTACTTC | CASSLGTSYEQYF
TRBD1 | TRBJ2-5 | TRBV18 | . | TGTGCCAGCTCACCCCAAACCCGAGGGGGCGGAGAGACCCAGTACTTC | CASSPQTRGGGETQYF
. | TRBJ2-7 | TRBV7-9 | . | TGTGCCAGCAGCCCGGGACCGATGGGGGGTTACGAGCAGTACTTC | CASSPGPMGGYEQYF
. | TRBJ2-2 | TRBV5-1 | . | TGCGCCAGCAGACTAGTTCCTGATGTCGGGGAGCTGTTTTTT | CASRLVPDVGELFF
. | TRBJ1-2 | TRBV27 | . | TGTGCCAGCAGTTTAAATTGGGCGGGGGGCTACACCTTC | CASSLNWAGGYTF
TRBD1 | TRBJ1-3 | TRBV9 | . | TGTGCCAGCAGCGCCGATCTCAGGGGGGCTGGAAACACCATATATTTT | CASSADLRGAGNTIYF
. | TRBJ1-2 | TRBV6-5 | once | TGTGCCAGCAGTTACTCGACGGGGAACAACTATGGCTACACCTTC | CASSYSTGNNYGYTF
TRBD2 | TRBJ2-3 | TRBV6-4 | medium-sized | TGTGCCAGCAGTGCGAGCGGGGGGGCCCCAGATACGCAGTATTTT | CASSASGGAPDTQYF
. | TRBJ1-1 | TRBV6-5 | . | TGTGCCAGCAGCTCAGGGATGGGGCCTGAAGCTTTCTTT | CASSSGMGPEAFF
TRBD1 | TRBJ1-4 | TRBV10-3 | . | TGTGCCATCAGAGGACAGGATAATGAAAAACTGTTTTTT | CAIRGQDNEKLFF
. | TRBJ1-3 | TRBV11-2 | . | TGTGCCAGCAGCTTAAGCCGAAACACCATATATTTT | CASSLSRNTIYF
TRBD2 | TRBJ2-1 | TRBV24-1 | . | TGTGCCACCAGTGATAATGTAGCGGGAGTTCATGAGCAGTTCTTC | CATSDNVAGVHEQFF